These 7 T cell receptor beta chains came from one sample sequenced in a study of shared clonotypes between healthy human individuals. Sequencing used immunoSEQ multiplex PCR; TCRdb keeps in-frame clones, though not all of them. In the table there are approximately 1,000,000 clones, 70% to 85% of which are singletons. Material for sequencing was memory CD4+ T cells from PBMCs. Stated subset: CD45RA-negative fraction. All receptors derive from a man between 18 and 35 years old in good health. Some clones in this sample may be carry-over from other donors' samples.

This rearrangement joins TRBV4-2 to TRBJ2-1; the match to TRBD2 covers 9 bases. The germline CDR1 and CDR2 sequences are LGHNA and YNFKEQ. The CDR3 has 16 amino acids. J gave up 5 bases and V 1 base, and 6 bases lay outside the gene matches. The CDR3 DNA follows: TGTGCCAGCAGCCAAGCCGACCTAGCGGGAAACAATGAGCAGTTCTTC. Its translation: CASSQADLAGNNEQFF.

This clone came up a few times. V is TRBV7-2 and J is TRBJ2-5; 7 nucleotides align to TRBD1. CDR3 length: 14 residues. V shed 5 bases, J shed 2 bases, and the junction held 5 bases outside the gene matches. CDR1 is SGHTA and CDR2 is FQGNSA in the germline V gene. The CDR3 region is CASSPGTAQETQYF. The CDR3 DNA reads TGTGCCAGCAGCCCCGGGACAGCACAAGAGACCCAGTACTTC.

Only a few counts were recorded for this clone. This chain uses TRBV7-3 with TRBJ2-3; perhaps D is TRBD1 or TRBD2 (6 bases each). Germline CDR1 reads SGHTA; CDR2 reads FQGTGA. This CDR3 is 15 amino acids long. Trimming took off 5 bases at V and 1 base at J, with 13 bases between the two ends. In DNA form, the CDR3 reads TGTGCCAGCAGCCCGGGGGCGGGCCGCACAGATACGCAGTATTTT. As protein: CASSPGAGRTDTQYF.

The genes are TRBV12-5 and TRBJ2-3, with TRBD2 identical over 10 bases. With V trimmed by 1 base and J by 4 bases, 5 bases remained unmatched. Germline V gene lookup returns CDR1 LGHNT and CDR2 FRNRAP. The CDR3 has 16 amino acids. The CDR3 loop reads CASGLAPSGGPDTQYF. CDR3 nucleotide sequence: TGTGCTAGTGGTTTGGCCCCTAGCGGGGGCCCAGATACGCAGTATTTT. The variable domain in full, completed from reference TRBV12-5 and TRBJ2-3, reads DARVTQTPRHKVTEMGQEVTMRCQPILGHNTVFWYRQTMMQGLELLAYFRNRAPLDDSGMPKDRFSAEMPDATLATLKIQPSEPRDSAVYFCASGLAPSGGPDTQYFGPGTRLTVL.

This clone was detected only once. The chain employs TRBV28 and TRBJ1-5; possible D gene TRBD1, 6 bases. The CDR3 loop spans 13 amino acids. Germline CDR1 reads MDHEN; CDR2 reads SYDVKM. Trimming took off 10 bases at V and 2 bases at J, with 12 bases between the two ends. The CDR3 sequence is CATHRDGNQPQHF. The CDR3 nucleotides are TGTGCCACCCACAGGGACGGCAATCAGCCCCAGCATTTT.

This clone was counted at least ten times. The CDR3 sequence is CASSFQGANTEAFF. DNA of the CDR3: TGTGCCAGCAGCTTCCAGGGTGCGAACACTGAAGCTTTCTTT. This sequence joins TRBV7-2 and TRBJ1-1; D is possibly TRBD1 (5 bases). Germline V CDR1 and CDR2: SGHTA, FQGNSA. Trimming shortened V by 3 bases and J by 1 base, and 9 bases separated the two germline ends. The CDR3 covers 14 residues.

The chain joins TRBV29-1 to TRBJ2-7; TRBD1 agrees at 9 bases. CDR3 length equals 13 residues. With V trimmed by 7 bases and J by 0 bases, 4 bases remained unmatched. Germline V gives CDR1 SQVTM, CDR2 ANQGSEA. The CDR3 coding sequence is TGCAGCGCTAGGGACAGGGCCTCCTACGAGCAGTACTTC. Translation: CSARDRASYEQYF.